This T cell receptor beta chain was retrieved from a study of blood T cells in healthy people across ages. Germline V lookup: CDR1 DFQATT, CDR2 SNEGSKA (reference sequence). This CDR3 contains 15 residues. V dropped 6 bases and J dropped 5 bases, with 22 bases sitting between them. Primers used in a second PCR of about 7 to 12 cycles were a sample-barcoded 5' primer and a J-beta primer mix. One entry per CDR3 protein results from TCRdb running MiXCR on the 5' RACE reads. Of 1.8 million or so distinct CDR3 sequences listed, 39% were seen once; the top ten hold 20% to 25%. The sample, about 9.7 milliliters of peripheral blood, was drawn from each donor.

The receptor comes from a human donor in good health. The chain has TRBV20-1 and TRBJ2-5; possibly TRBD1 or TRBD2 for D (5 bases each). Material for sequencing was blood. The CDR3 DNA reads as TGCAGTGCCCGACAGCAATCCCGGGATCTGGAGACCCAGTACTTC. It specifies CSARQQSRDLETQYF.